This T cell receptor beta chain was recorded in a study of blood T cells in healthy people across ages. Study-wide results and limits: Diversity of TCR beta per million T cells declined in a roughly linear way with age.

This clonotype was counted only a few times. The antigen remains undetermined. Germline and junction disagree at one end, which may indicate a read error. From germline, CDR1 is DFQATT and CDR2 SNEGSKA (reference sequence). The CDR3 runs 13 residues. A J-beta primer mix and a sample-barcoded 5' primer were used in a second PCR of about 7 to 12 cycles. In TCRdb, the 5' RACE reads were re-called with MiXCR into one record per CDR3 protein. The sample records approximately 780,000 distinct CDR3 sequences, 20% to 30% being singletons. Separately, the same data were catalogued under a study of T cells of mothers and their children. As reported in that work: In this cohort, donors were three healthy Caucasian mothers plus their six children. Second-PCR amplification with M1S added sample barcodes and 2-4 random nucleotides.

The receptor's source is a boy aged 5 to 17 in good health. This rearrangement joins TRBV20-1 to TRBJ1-1, with D maybe TRBD1 (5 bases). The sequencing input was blood. CDR3 sequence (DNA): TGCAGTGCTCCCTCGACAGCGAACACTGAGGCTTTCTTT. Amino acids: CSAPSTANTEAFF.